Presented here are 2 T cell receptor beta chains from one specimen sequenced in a study of OX40 agonist ivuxolimab in advanced cancers. Method: immunoSEQ multiplex PCR; TCRdb's copy keeps in-frame clones and lacks some. In the table there are tens of thousands of clones, approximately 89% of which are singletons. Specimen: CD4+ or CD8+ T cells sorted from blood, collected in a trial of the OX40 agonist ivuxolimab. These receptors were obtained from an adult with an advanced solid tumor such as melanoma, head and neck, liver or kidney cancer.

The chain couples TRBV6-1 to TRBJ1-5, with D perhaps matching TRBD1 (5 bases). This CDR3 has 18 residues. Trimming took 2 bases from V and 1 from J, leaving 18 bases between them. In germline, CDR1 is MNHNS, CDR2 SASEGT. The CDR3 is CASSERGGKMTSNQPQHF. CDR3 coding DNA: TGTGCCAGCAGTGAACGTGGGGGAAAAATGACGAGCAATCAGCCCCAGCATTTT.

The count of this clone is one. J is TRBJ2-3 and V is TRBV11-3; 7 nucleotides match TRBD1. V was pared by 5 bases and J by 0 bases, with 8 bases of the junction left unmatched. Germline CDR1 reads SGHNT; CDR2 reads YENEEA. This CDR3 contains 16 residues. The CDR3 sequence: CASSRTGAPSTDTQYF. The CDR3 region has the DNA TGTGCCAGCAGCCGAACAGGGGCCCCTAGCACAGATACGCAGTATTTT.